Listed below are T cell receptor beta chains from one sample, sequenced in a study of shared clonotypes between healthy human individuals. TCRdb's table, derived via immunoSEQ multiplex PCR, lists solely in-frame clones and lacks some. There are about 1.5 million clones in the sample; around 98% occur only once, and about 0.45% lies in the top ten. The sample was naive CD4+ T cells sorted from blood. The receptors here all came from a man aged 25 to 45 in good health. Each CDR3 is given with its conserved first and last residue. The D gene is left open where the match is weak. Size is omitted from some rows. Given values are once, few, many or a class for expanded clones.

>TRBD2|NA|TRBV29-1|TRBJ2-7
CSVGWGGSEQYF
TGCAGCGTTGGTTGGGGGGGTAGCGAGCAGTACTTC
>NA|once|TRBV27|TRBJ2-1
CASSLVGFENEQFF
TGTGCCAGCAGTTTAGTAGGGTTCGAGAATGAGCAGTTCTTC
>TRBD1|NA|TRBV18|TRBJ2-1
CASSLLRTGGKVRGEQFF
TGTGCCAGCTCACTGCTCCGGACAGGGGGTAAGGTCCGAGGTGAGCAGTTCTTC
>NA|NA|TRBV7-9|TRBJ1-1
CASRKTNTEAFF
TGTGCCAGCAGAAAGACAAACACTGAAGCTTTCTTT
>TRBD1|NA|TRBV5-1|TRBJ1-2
CASSLGQGISYTF
TGCGCCAGCAGCTTGGGACAGGGTATAAGCTACACCTTC
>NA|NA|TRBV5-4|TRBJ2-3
CASSRRTDSTSHTQYF
TGTGCCAGCAGCCGTCGGACCGATTCTACATCTCATACGCAGTATTTT
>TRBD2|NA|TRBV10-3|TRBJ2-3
CATYMGGSTDTQYF
TGTGCCACATACATGGGCGGGAGTACAGATACGCAGTATTTT
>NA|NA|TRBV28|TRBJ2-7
CASSLAPLGASLYYEQYF
TGTGCCAGCAGTTTGGCTCCTCTTGGGGCCAGCCTATACTACGAGCAGTACTTC
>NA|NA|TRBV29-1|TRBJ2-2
CSARADTGELFF
TGCAGCGCCAGAGCGGACACCGGGGAGCTGTTTTTT
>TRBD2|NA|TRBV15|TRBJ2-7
CATSATRGSGGLAGEQYF
TGTGCCACCAGCGCAACGAGAGGTTCCGGTGGACTAGCGGGGGAGCAGTACTTC
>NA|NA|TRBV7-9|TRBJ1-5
CASSQADRPTQPQHF
TGTGCCAGCAGCCAAGCGGACCGTCCTACTCAGCCCCAGCATTTT
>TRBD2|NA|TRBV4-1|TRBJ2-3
CASSPITGLAGADTQYF
TGCGCCAGCAGCCCGATAACCGGGCTAGCGGGAGCGGATACGCAGTATTTT
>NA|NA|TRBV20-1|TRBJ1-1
CSAGTEAFF
TGCAGTGCTGGCACTGAAGCTTTCTTT
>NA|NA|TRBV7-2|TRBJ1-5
CASSLEQGLNQPQHF
TGTGCCAGCAGCTTAGAACAGGGCCTCAATCAGCCCCAGCATTTT
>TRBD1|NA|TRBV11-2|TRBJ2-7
CASSHLRTGREQYF
TGTGCCAGCAGCCACCTAAGGACAGGGCGCGAGCAGTACTTC
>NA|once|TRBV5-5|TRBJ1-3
CASSPAAPNTIYF
TGTGCCAGCAGCCCCGCTGCCCCAAACACCATATATTTT
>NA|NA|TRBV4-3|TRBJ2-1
CASSQQTGYNEQFF
TGCGCCAGCAGCCAACAAACAGGCTACAATGAGCAGTTCTTC
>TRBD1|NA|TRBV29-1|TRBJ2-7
CSVGRDRGIYEQYF
TGCAGCGTTGGCCGGGACAGGGGAATATACGAGCAGTACTTC
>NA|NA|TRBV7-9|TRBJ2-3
CASSFSTDTQYF
TGTGCCAGCAGCTTTTCCACAGATACGCAGTATTTT
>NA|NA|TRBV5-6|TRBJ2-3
CASSLRQPADTQYF
TGTGCCAGCAGCCTAAGACAGCCGGCAGATACGCAGTATTTT
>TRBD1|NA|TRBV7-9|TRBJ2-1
CASSTGGISGGNEQFF
TGTGCCAGCAGCACCGGTGGGATCTCAGGGGGCAATGAGCAGTTCTTC
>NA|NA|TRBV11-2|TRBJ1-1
CASSFRLMGGIDNTEAFF
TGTGCCAGCAGCTTCCGTCTAATGGGGGGTATCGACAACACTGAAGCTTTCTTT
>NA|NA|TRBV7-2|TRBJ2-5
CASSLYQLRRETQYF
TGTGCCAGCAGCTTATATCAATTGAGGCGAGAGACCCAGTACTTC
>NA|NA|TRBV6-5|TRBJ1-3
CASSTTFLSGNTIYF
TGTGCCAGCAGTACCACTTTTCTCTCTGGAAACACCATATATTTT
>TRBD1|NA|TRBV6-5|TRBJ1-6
CASTPGQRNSPLHF
TGTGCCAGCACCCCGGGACAGAGGAATTCACCCCTCCACTTT
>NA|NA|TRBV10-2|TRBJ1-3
CASSGKRTDSGNTIYF
TGCGCCAGCAGCGGCAAAAGGACAGACTCTGGAAACACCATATATTTT
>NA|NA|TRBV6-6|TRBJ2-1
CASSYSGLDQFF
TGTGCCAGCAGTTACTCCGGGTTAGATCAGTTCTTC
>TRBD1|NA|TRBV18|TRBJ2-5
CASSPLGQGARETQYF
TGTGCCAGCTCACCACTCGGCCAGGGGGCGAGGGAGACCCAGTACTTC
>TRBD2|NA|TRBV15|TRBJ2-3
CATLGLVTDTQYF
TGTGCCACCTTAGGACTAGTTACAGATACGCAGTATTTT
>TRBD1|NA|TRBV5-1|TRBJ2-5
CASSMIGRQGSQETQYF
TGCGCCAGCAGCATGATCGGACGACAGGGCAGTCAAGAGACCCAGTACTTC
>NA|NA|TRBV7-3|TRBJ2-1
CASSLTGLVNEQFF
TGTGCCAGCAGCTTAACGGGCCTAGTCAATGAGCAGTTCTTC
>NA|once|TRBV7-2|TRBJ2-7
CASSYNGRGRPYEQYF
TGTGCCAGCAGCTACAACGGGCGGGGAAGACCCTACGAGCAGTACTTC
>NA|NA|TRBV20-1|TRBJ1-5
CSAVRGPQHF
TGCAGTGCTGTCAGGGGGCCCCAGCATTTT
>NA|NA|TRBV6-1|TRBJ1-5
CASSQIFQPQHF
TGTGCCAGCAGCCAGATATTCCAGCCCCAGCATTTT
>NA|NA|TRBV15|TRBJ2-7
CATSSGSSGEQYF
TGTGCCACCAGCAGTGGGTCCTCGGGGGAGCAGTACTTC
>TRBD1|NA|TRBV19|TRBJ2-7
CASRPRDRISYEQYF
TGTGCCAGTAGACCGCGGGACAGGATTTCCTACGAGCAGTACTTC
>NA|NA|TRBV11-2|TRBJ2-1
CASHSWTEQFF
TGTGCCAGCCATAGTTGGACGGAGCAGTTCTTC
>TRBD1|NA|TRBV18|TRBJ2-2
CASSPIQGQGDGGELFF
TGTGCCAGCTCACCAATCCAGGGACAGGGGGACGGCGGGGAGCTGTTTTTT
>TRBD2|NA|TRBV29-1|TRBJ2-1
CSVSPRRAGALGNEQFF
TGCAGCGTTAGCCCTCGAAGAGCGGGAGCTTTGGGGAATGAGCAGTTCTTC
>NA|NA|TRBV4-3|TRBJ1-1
CASSPRASGYTEAFF
TGCGCCAGCAGCCCTAGGGCTAGCGGATACACTGAAGCTTTCTTT
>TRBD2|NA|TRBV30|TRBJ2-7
CAWSRLAVYEQYF
TGTGCCTGGAGTCGACTAGCGGTCTACGAGCAGTACTTC
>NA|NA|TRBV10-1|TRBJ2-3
CASSESPGITDTQYF
TGCGCCAGCAGTGAGTCGCCTGGAATAACAGATACGCAGTATTTT
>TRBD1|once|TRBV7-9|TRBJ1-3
CASSPRGASGNTIYF
TGTGCCAGCAGCCCCAGGGGGGCCTCTGGAAACACCATATATTTT
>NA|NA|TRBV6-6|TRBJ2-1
CASSPNNEQFF
TGTGCCAGCAGTCCGAACAATGAGCAGTTCTTC
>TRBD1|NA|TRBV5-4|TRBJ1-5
CASSTGTGGLGNQPQHF
TGTGCCAGCAGCACCGGGACAGGGGGCTTGGGCAATCAGCCCCAGCATTTT
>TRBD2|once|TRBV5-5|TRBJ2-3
CASSLWTSGGGVTQYF
TGTGCCAGCAGCCTATGGACTAGCGGGGGTGGTGTTACGCAGTATTTT
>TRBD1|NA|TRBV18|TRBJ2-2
CASSPLRQPGQGLSNTGELFF
TGTGCCAGCTCACCACTAAGGCAGCCGGGACAGGGGCTCTCGAACACCGGGGAGCTGTTTTTT
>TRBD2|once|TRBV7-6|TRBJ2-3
CASSRGLAGGSTDTQYF
TGTGCCAGCAGCCGAGGACTAGCGGGAGGGAGCACAGATACGCAGTATTTT
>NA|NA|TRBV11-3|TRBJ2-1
CASSLYNREQFF
TGTGCCAGCAGCTTGTACAATCGTGAGCAGTTCTTC
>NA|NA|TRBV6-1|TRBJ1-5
CASAGGNQPQHF
TGTGCCAGCGCGGGGGGCAATCAGCCCCAGCATTTT
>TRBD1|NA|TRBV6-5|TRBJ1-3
CASSRSGQGNTIYF
TGTGCCAGCAGCAGGTCGGGACAGGGAAACACCATATATTTT
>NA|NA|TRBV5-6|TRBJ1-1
CASSARRKNTEAFF
TGTGCCAGCAGCGCACGACGGAAGAACACTGAAGCTTTCTTT
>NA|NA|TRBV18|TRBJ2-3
CASSSGGPRSDTQYF
TGTGCCAGCTCCTCCGGAGGGCCAAGGTCAGATACGCAGTATTTT
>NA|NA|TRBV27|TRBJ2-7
CASSPRKGYEQYF
TGTGCCAGCAGCCCCCGGAAGGGCTACGAGCAGTACTTC
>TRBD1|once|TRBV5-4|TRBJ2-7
CASSHFGGGRGRAEQYF
TGTGCCAGCAGCCATTTTGGGGGAGGCAGGGGGCGTGCCGAGCAGTACTTC
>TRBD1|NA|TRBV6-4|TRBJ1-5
CASSDWGQGGNQPQHF
TGTGCCAGCAGTGACTGGGGACAGGGGGGCAATCAGCCCCAGCATTTT
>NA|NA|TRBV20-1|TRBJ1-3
CSAQSGNTIYF
TGCAGTGCCCAGTCTGGAAACACCATATATTTT
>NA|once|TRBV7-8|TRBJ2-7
CASSLDRYSDEQYF
TGTGCCAGCAGCTTAGATAGGTACAGTGATGAGCAGTACTTC
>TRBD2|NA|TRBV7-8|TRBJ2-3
CASSRGRPGGTDTQYF
TGTGCCAGCAGCCGGGGACGCCCGGGGGGTACAGATACGCAGTATTTT
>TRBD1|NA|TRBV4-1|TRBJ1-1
CASSHAGTGVFDKAFF
TGCGCCAGCAGCCATGCAGGGACAGGGGTGTTTGACAAAGCTTTCTTT